Listed below are T cell receptor beta chains from one sample, sequenced in a study of CD8 T cells in ankylosing spondylitis. TCRdb re-derived calls from the 5' RACE reads in MiXCR, one entry per CDR3 protein. The sample carries 750,000 to 850,000 distinct CDR3 sequences, 10% to 15% recorded once. Sequenced input: blood, either unsorted or a sorted T cell fraction (not recorded which). The origin of the receptors is a male donor with ankylosing spondylitis. The CDR3 runs from the conserved cysteine through the conserved F or W. A D gene is named only where the DNA matches it firmly. Some rows mark clone size as missing; the rest say once, few, many or name a class of expanded clone.

>TRBJ2-5|TRBV6-1|NA|few
CASNAQVEETQYF
TGTGCCAGCAACGCACAGGTGGAGGAGACCCAGTACTTC
>TRBJ2-1|TRBV7-2|NA|few
CASGVIGGAYNEQFF
TGTGCCAGCGGCGTAATCGGGGGCGCTTACAATGAGCAGTTCTTC
>TRBJ1-6|TRBV20-1|NA|few
CSALGRLWGNSPLHF
TGCAGTGCCCTGGGGCGACTTTGGGGTAATTCACCCCTCCACTTT
>TRBJ1-6|TRBV9|NA|many
CASSAGGAGSPLHF
TGTGCCAGCAGCGCCGGAGGGGCCGGCTCACCCCTCCACTTT
>TRBJ2-1|TRBV6-2/TRBV6-3|NA|few
CASSSRWLEGYNEQFF
TGTGCCAGCAGTTCCCGTTGGCTAGAAGGGTACAATGAGCAGTTCTTC
>TRBJ1-3|TRBV11-2|TRBD1|NA
CASSLRHGEGADGNTIYF
TGTGCCAGCAGCTTAAGGCACGGAGAGGGGGCAGATGGAAACACCATATATTTT
>TRBJ1-6|TRBV12-3/TRBV12-4|NA|few
CASSFIAGILSPLHF
TGTGCCAGCAGTTTTATAGCCGGAATTCTTTCACCCCTCCACTTT
>TRBJ2-1|TRBV18|NA|NA
CASSPVESGRLEQFF
TGTGCCAGCTCACCAGTCGAATCAGGGCGCCTGGAGCAGTTCTTC
>TRBJ2-7|TRBV4-2|TRBD2|few
CASSQELAVLYEQYF
TGTGCCAGCAGCCAAGAACTAGCGGTACTATACGAGCAGTACTTC
>TRBJ2-7|TRBV28|TRBD1|NA
CASSLWQGTAYEQYF
TGTGCCAGCAGTTTGTGGCAGGGGACAGCTTACGAGCAGTACTTC
>TRBJ2-1|TRBV7-6|NA|NA
CASSLSEASYNEQFF
TGTGCCAGCAGCTTATCTGAGGCCTCCTACAATGAGCAGTTCTTC
>TRBJ1-6|TRBV18|NA|NA
CASSPPPGVSYNSPLHF
TGTGCCAGCTCACCACCTCCAGGGGTCTCCTATAATTCACCCCTCCACTTT
>TRBJ1-1|TRBV28|NA|few
CASSPLVKIEAFF
TGTGCCAGCAGTCCCCTAGTGAAGATTGAAGCTTTCTTT
>TRBJ1-1|TRBV11-2|NA|NA
CASSLPARRQVKNTEAFF
TGTGCCAGCAGCTTGCCCGCTAGACGACAGGTTAAGAACACTGAAGCTTTCTTT
>TRBJ2-7|TRBV20-1|NA|few
CSARAGVDEQYF
TGCAGTGCTAGAGCGGGCGTAGACGAGCAGTACTTC
>TRBJ1-4|TRBV20-1|NA|few
CSAYSGLGEKLFF
TGCAGTGCTTACTCAGGGTTAGGGGAAAAACTGTTTTTT
>TRBJ1-1|TRBV12-3/TRBV12-4|TRBD1|many
CASSRTGANTEAFF
TGTGCCAGCAGCCGGACAGGGGCGAACACTGAAGCTTTCTTT
>TRBJ2-2|TRBV18|TRBD1|few
CASSPTNPGTGLTGELFF
TGTGCCAGCTCACCGACCAATCCCGGGACAGGACTCACCGGGGAGCTGTTTTTT
>TRBJ1-1|TRBV10-3|NA|NA
CAISNRETEAFF
TGTGCCATCAGTAACAGGGAAACTGAAGCTTTCTTT
>TRBJ2-5|TRBV20-1|TRBD1|many
CSARDLQGAQETQYF
TGCAGTGCTAGAGATCTCCAGGGGGCCCAAGAGACCCAGTACTTC
>TRBJ2-3|TRBV4-2|TRBD2|many
CASSQASGSTDTQYF
TGTGCCAGCAGCCAAGCTAGCGGGAGTACAGATACGCAGTATTTT
>TRBJ2-5|TRBV24-1|TRBD2|few
CATGSTTSGKYQETQYF
TGTGCCACCGGGAGTACTACTAGCGGAAAGTACCAAGAGACCCAGTACTTC
>TRBJ2-7|TRBV27|NA|NA
CASSFKLGGYEQYF
TGTGCCAGCAGTTTCAAGCTTGGGGGCTACGAGCAGTACTTC
>TRBJ1-2|TRBV6-2/TRBV6-3|NA|NA
CASRNRDGFDATF
TGTGCCAGCAGAAACCGGGACGGGTTCGATGCGACCTTC
>TRBJ1-6|TRBV20-1|NA|NA
CSARKRWREGYNSPLHF
TGCAGTGCTAGAAAGAGATGGAGGGAAGGGTACAATTCACCCCTCCACTTT